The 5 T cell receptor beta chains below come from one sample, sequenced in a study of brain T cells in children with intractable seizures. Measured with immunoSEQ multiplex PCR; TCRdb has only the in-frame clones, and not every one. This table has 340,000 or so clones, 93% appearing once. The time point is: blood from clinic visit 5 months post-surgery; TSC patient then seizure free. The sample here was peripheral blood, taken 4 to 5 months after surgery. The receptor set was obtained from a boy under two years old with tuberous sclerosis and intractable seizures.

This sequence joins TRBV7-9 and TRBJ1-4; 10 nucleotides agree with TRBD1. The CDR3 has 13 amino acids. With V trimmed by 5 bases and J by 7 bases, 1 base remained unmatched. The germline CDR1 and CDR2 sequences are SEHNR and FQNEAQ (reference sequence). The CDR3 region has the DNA TGTGCCAGCAGCCGGGACAGGGGTGAAAAACTGTTTTTT. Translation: CASSRDRGEKLFF.

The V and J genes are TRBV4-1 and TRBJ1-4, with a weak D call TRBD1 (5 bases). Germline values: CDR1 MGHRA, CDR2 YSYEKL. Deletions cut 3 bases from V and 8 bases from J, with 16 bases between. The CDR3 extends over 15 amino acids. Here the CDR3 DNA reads TGCGCCAGCAGCCAGCCCCGCAGTTCAGGGGAAAAACTGTTTTTT. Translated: CASSQPRSSGEKLFF.

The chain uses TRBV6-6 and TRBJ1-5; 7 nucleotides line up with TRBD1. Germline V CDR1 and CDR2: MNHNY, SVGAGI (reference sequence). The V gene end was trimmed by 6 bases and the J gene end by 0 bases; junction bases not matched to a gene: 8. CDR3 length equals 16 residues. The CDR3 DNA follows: TGTGCCAGCAGACTCGACAGGGATTATAGCAATCAGCCCCAGCATTTT. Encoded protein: CASRLDRDYSNQPQHF.

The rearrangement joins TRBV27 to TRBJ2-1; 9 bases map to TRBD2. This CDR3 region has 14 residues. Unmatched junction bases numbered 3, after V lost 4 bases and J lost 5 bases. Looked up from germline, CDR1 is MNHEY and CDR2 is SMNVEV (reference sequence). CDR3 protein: CASSSRLADNEQFF. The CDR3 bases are TGTGCCAGCAGTTCCCGACTAGCGGACAATGAGCAGTTCTTC.

The CDR3 DNA reads TGTGCCAGCAGCCGGGGACTAGCGGGAGGGGATACGCAGTATTTT. Residues: CASSRGLAGGDTQYF. V usage is TRBV5-8 and J usage is TRBJ2-3; 16 nucleotides agree with TRBD2. V trimming: 4 bases; J trimming: 6 bases; junction bases outside the gene matches: 2. The CDR3 is made up of 15 amino acids. Germline CDR1 reads SGHTS; CDR2 reads YDEGEE. The full variable domain, in which reference TRBV5-8 and TRBJ2-3 provide the parts outside the CDR3, is EAGVTQSPTHLIKTRGQQATLRCSPISGHTSVYWYQQALGLGLQFLLWYDEGEERNRGNFPPRFSGRQFPNYSSELNVNALELEDSALYLCASSRGLAGGDTQYFGPGTRLTVL.